The sequence of this TCR beta chain was determined in a study of shared clonotypes between healthy human individuals. About the research overall: Researchers drew samples from a couple of women and a few men aged 18 to 49. Each donor's CD8 memory used one plate, CD8 naive two, each CD4 subset three. Study observations and caveats: In this cohort, only blood was sampled, and tissue repertoires likely differ.

Several immunoSEQ plates held equal portions of the genomic DNA taken from each subset. Produced via immunoSEQ multiplex PCR; TCRdb's table is partial and in-frame only. The table lists hundreds of thousands of clones, around 96% of them singletons. In germline, CDR1 is SEHNR, CDR2 FQNEAQ (reference sequence). The V end lost 1 base, the J end lost 4 bases, and 11 bases lay between the germline ends. This CDR3 has 14 amino acids. Naive CD8 cells, CD45RO-negative and positively selected for CCR7, excluded terminally differentiated effector memory CD45RA+ cells. For this clone: Its antigen is unknown.

This chain joins TRBV7-9 and TRBJ2-7; D remains unclear. Sequencing was performed on naive CD8+ T cells sorted from blood. The TCR sequence derives from a woman aged 25 to 39 in good health. CDR3 sequence: CASSLGSFAYEQYF. Here the CDR3 DNA reads TGTGCCAGCAGCTTAGGTTCTTTTGCTTACGAGCAGTACTTC.